This TCR beta chain originates from a study of shared clonotypes between healthy human individuals. Naive CD4+ cells were CD45RA-selected; the remaining cells were memory. The CDR3 length is 13 residues. The V gene lost 4 bases and the J gene lost 2 bases, with 8 bases spanning the gap. Germline CDR1 MNHNS, CDR2 SASEGT. The table came from immunoSEQ multiplex PCR; TCRdb's copy has only in-frame clones and leaves some out. Of about 680,000 clones in the sample, around 73% were seen once. Sequencing was done on a sample of memory CD4+ T cells sorted from blood. Subset here: CD45RA-negative fraction. The V gene is TRBV6-1, the J gene TRBJ1-2, with no clear D. The clonotype originates from a woman aged 25 to 39 in good health. Here the CDR3 reads CASSVAENYGYTF. CDR3 in DNA: TGTGCCAGCAGTGTCGCGGAGAACTATGGCTACACCTTC.